Listed below are T cell receptor beta chains from one sample, sequenced in a study of siplizumab effects on memory and regulatory T cells. Some clones are missing from TCRdb's copy, which holds only in-frame ones; the method was immunoSEQ multiplex PCR. The repertoire holds approximately 100,000 clones, with roughly 94% as singletons. The sample taken for sequencing was Tregs sorted from blood. These receptors came from a human donor in good health. CDR3s include the opening cysteine and the closing phenylalanine or tryptophan. Each record gives: V gene, J gene, D gene, clone size, CDR3 DNA, CDR3 protein. The D gene is left open where the match is weak. Size is stated for part of the rows, as once, few or many counts, or as a class when the clone is expanded.

>TRBV20-1|TRBJ2-7|NA|NA
TGCAGTGCCGAATCAGGAAATGGGCAGTACTTC
CSAESGNGQYF
>TRBV6-5|TRBJ2-3|TRBD2|NA
TGTGCCAGCAGTCCGCCGGGACTAGAGATAGGTACGCAGTATTTT
CASSPPGLEIGTQYF
>TRBV30|TRBJ1-3|NA|NA
TGTGCCTGGAGCCCCTCCCGGGGCGCTGGAAACACCATATATTTT
CAWSPSRGAGNTIYF
>TRBV5-1|TRBJ2-7|NA|NA
TGCGCCAGCAGCTTGTACAGCGGCATGGGATATGGGGCTTACGAGCAGTACTTC
CASSLYSGMGYGAYEQYF
>TRBV7-8|TRBJ2-4|TRBD1|NA
TGTGCCAGCAGCCCCCGACAGGGGTGGAACATTCAGTACTTC
CASSPRQGWNIQYF
>TRBV29-1|TRBJ2-5|NA|NA
TGCAGCGTTGCTCTCTATCAGAAAGAGACCCAGTACTTC
CSVALYQKETQYF
>TRBV9|TRBJ2-2|NA|NA
TGTGCCAGCAGCGTAGGGGACACGTCCACCGGGGAGCTGTTTTTT
CASSVGDTSTGELFF
>TRBV11-2|TRBJ1-1|NA|NA
TGTGCCAGCAGCTTTAATACAGGGGAAGCTTTCTTT
CASSFNTGEAFF
>TRBV6-5|TRBJ1-6|NA|NA
TGTGCCAGCACCCGAGGGGTAAATTCACCCCTCCACTTT
CASTRGVNSPLHF
>TRBV5-1|TRBJ1-5|NA|once
TGCGCCAGCAGCCCGGACGGCCATAGCAATCAGCCCCAGCATTTT
CASSPDGHSNQPQHF
>TRBV7-2|TRBJ1-3|NA|NA
TGTGCCAGCAGCTTAGCGGCCAGGGCACACACCATATATTTT
CASSLAARAHTIYF
>TRBV28|TRBJ1-3|TRBD1|NA
TGTGCCAGCAGTTTACCTGGACAGGGGGGACGAAACACCATATATTTT
CASSLPGQGGRNTIYF
>TRBV5-1|TRBJ2-7|TRBD1|NA
TGCGCCAGCAGCTCCCGAGGGGGCCACGAGCAGTACTTC
CASSSRGGHEQYF
>TRBV27|TRBJ1-3|NA|NA
TGTGCCAGCAGTTCGTTTGGGCAGAACCGAAACACCATATATTTT
CASSSFGQNRNTIYF